The rows below give T cell receptor beta chains drawn from one sample of a study of beta chain features in type 1 diabetes. Libraries were prepared by immunoSEQ multiplex PCR; TCRdb keeps only in-frame clonotypes and omits some of them. The profile shows about 180,000 clones, about 13% of them singletons. The source material was central memory CD4+ T cells from blood. These receptors were collected from a woman aged 18-29 years in good health. The CDR3 runs from the conserved cysteine through the conserved F or W. A D gene is named only where the DNA matches it firmly. Expanded clones get a size class; other rows say once, few or many, or leave the size out.

>-|-|TRBV18|TRBJ1-4
TGTGCCAGCTCACCATTGGGGCGCGGTGAAAAACTGTTTTTT
CASSPLGRGEKLFF
>few|TRBD2|TRBV7-8|TRBJ2-1
TGTGCCAGCAGCCCATTAGCGGGCTCATACAATGAGCAGTTCTTC
CASSPLAGSYNEQFF
>few|-|TRBV5-1|TRBJ2-5
TGCGCCAGCAGCTTGGGGGGCGGAGAAGAGACCCAGTACTTC
CASSLGGGEETQYF
>few|TRBD2|TRBV5-1|TRBJ2-1
TGCGCCAGCAGCTTTGGGACTAGCGGGTACAATGAGCAGTTCTTC
CASSFGTSGYNEQFF
>-|TRBD1|TRBV28|TRBJ1-5
TGTGCCAGCAGTTTAGAACCAAGTACAGGGGGCCCTCAGCCCCAGCATTTT
CASSLEPSTGGPQPQHF
>-|-|TRBV5-4|TRBJ2-7
TGTGCCAGCAGCACGACAGGTTACGGCGAGCAGTACTTC
CASSTTGYGEQYF
>few|-|TRBV7-3|TRBJ2-5
TGTGCCAGCAGCTCCCTCGGGGGGCTGCAGAGGCCAGAGACCCAGTACTTC
CASSSLGGLQRPETQYF
>few|TRBD1|TRBV30|TRBJ2-3
TGTGCCTGGAACCTATTCAGGACAGGGGAAGAATATTTT
CAWNLFRTGEEYF
>few|-|TRBV6-5|TRBJ2-1
TGTGCCAGCAGGTTACTGGGTGGGGCGGATGAGCAGTTCTTC
CASRLLGGADEQFF
>-|TRBD2|TRBV29-1|TRBJ2-3
TGCAGCGTCCCTAAAGCGGGATTAGGCACAGATACGCAGTATTTT
CSVPKAGLGTDTQYF
>few|-|TRBV4-3|TRBJ1-4
TGCGCCAGCAGCGCAAGGGAGGGGATTAATGAAAAACTGTTTTTT
CASSAREGINEKLFF
>-|-|TRBV2|TRBJ1-5
TGTGCCAGCAGTGACCAGGGCAGGAATCAGCCCCAGCATTTT
CASSDQGRNQPQHF
>-|-|TRBV30|TRBJ1-5
TGTGCCTGGAGTGCCCTAGGGGGGGCGACTCAGCCCCAGCATTTT
CAWSALGGATQPQHF
>many|TRBD1|TRBV19|TRBJ1-2
TGTGCCAGTAGTGCCCCCGGGACAGGCCTAAATGGCTACACCTTC
CASSAPGTGLNGYTF
>few|-|TRBV6-5|TRBJ1-2
TGTGCCAGCAGACTGATGGAGGGCTACACCTTC
CASRLMEGYTF
>many|TRBD2|TRBV19|TRBJ2-1
TGTGCCAGTAGATCTAGCGGGAGTCAATCCTACAATGAGCAGTTCTTC
CASRSSGSQSYNEQFF
>few|TRBD1|TRBV7-9|TRBJ1-2
TGTGCCAGCAGCCCTGATTGGACAGGGGGTGATGAGGGCTACACCTTC
CASSPDWTGGDEGYTF
>few|TRBD2|TRBV7-2|TRBJ2-3
TGTGCCAGCAGGCCCACTAGCGGGAGCGTTACGCAGTATTTT
CASRPTSGSVTQYF
>few|TRBD2|TRBV10-3|TRBJ2-1
TGTGCCATCAGCCCTAGCGGGCAGGCCTACAATGAGCAGTTCTTC
CAISPSGQAYNEQFF
>-|TRBD1|TRBV25-1|TRBJ1-1
TGTGCCAGCAGCGCCAGCGGGGTGGGGACAGGGTGGTCTGAAGCTTTCTTT
CASSASGVGTGWSEAFF
>-|TRBD2|TRBV5-1|TRBJ2-3
TGCGCCAGCAGTTCTACCTCTAGCGGGAGAACAGATACGCAGTATTTT
CASSSTSSGRTDTQYF
>few|TRBD1|TRBV5-6|TRBJ1-2
TGTGCCAGCAGCCCGGGACAGGCACTCGGCTACACCTTC
CASSPGQALGYTF
>few|TRBD1|TRBV9|TRBJ1-2
TGTGCCAGCAGCGTAGAAACAGGGGCGGGTGGCTACACCTTC
CASSVETGAGGYTF
>-|TRBD1|TRBV18|TRBJ1-1
TGTGCCAGCTCACCACAAGCAGGGGGCACTGAAGCTTTCTTT
CASSPQAGGTEAFF
>few|TRBD2|TRBV5-1|TRBJ2-3
TGCGCCAGCAGCTTGGCAGCGGGAGGATCAGATACGCAGTATTTT
CASSLAAGGSDTQYF
>-|TRBD2|TRBV29-1|TRBJ2-1
TGCAGCGTTGTCCTAGCGGGAGGGCCGGGTGAGCAGTTCTTC
CSVVLAGGPGEQFF